This T cell receptor (beta chain) appears in the sequencing data of a study of cytomegalovirus exposure and HLA in healthy donors. Overall study: An earlier analysis found some 120 million unique TCR beta sequences from roughly 170 million T cells. General study results and limits: According to the study, around 160 TCR beta chains were cytomegalovirus-associated.

Worth noting for this clone: Its antigen is as yet unknown.

Both 60 Vbeta primers and 13 Jbeta primers went into the PCR. Sequencing was performed with immunoSEQ multiplex PCR; in TCRdb, only in-frame clones are kept and a portion is missing. The sample has some 150,000 clones; around 77% are singletons. The receptor comes from a man aged 60-69 years in good health and CMV-seronegative. Sequenced: PBMCs.

CDR3: CSVGQGNQGTEAFF. DNA of the CDR3: TGCAGCGTTGGACAGGGGAATCAAGGGACTGAAGCTTTCTTT. V and J are TRBV29-1 and TRBJ1-1, with 8 bases fitting TRBD1. The CDR3 runs 14 residues. Unmatched junction bases numbered 9, after V lost 4 bases and J lost 5 bases. The germline V gene has CDR1 SQVTM and CDR2 ANQGSEA.